One and the same sample provided the 23 T cell receptor beta chains below, sequenced in a study of blood T cell repertoires in COVID-19. Repertoires were generated with immunoSEQ multiplex PCR, while TCRdb's copy carries only in-frame clones and drops some. Found here are a few hundred thousand clones, around 87% of them singletons; the top ten hold 3.6%. Sequencing was done on a sample of peripheral blood. Receptors were obtained from a man between 18 and 29 years old with active or convalescent COVID-19.

This clone has just one count. The chain is built from TRBV2 and TRBJ2-4, with D maybe TRBD1 (6 bases). V was trimmed by 3 bases and J by 10 bases, leaving 13 bases between them. Germline assignment: CDR1 SNHLY and CDR2 FYNNEI. This CDR3 region has 13 residues. This CDR3 is CASSEDSFRIQYF. The CDR3 DNA reads TGTGCCAGCAGTGAGGACAGCTTTCGGATTCAGTACTTC.

The chain joins TRBV6-5 to TRBJ2-5; the match to TRBD2 covers 9 bases. The V segment lost 4 bases and the J segment 2 bases; nucleotides outside the gene matches: 2. The CDR3 is 14 amino acids. CDR1 is MNHEY, CDR2 SVGAGI, per germline. The CDR3 DNA follows: TGTGCCAGCAGTTGGCTAGCGGGGCAAGAGACCCAGTACTTC. Translated, it gives CASSWLAGQETQYF.

The genes are TRBV24-1 and TRBJ1-3; 11 nucleotides align to TRBD1. Germline V gives CDR1 KGHDR, CDR2 SFDVKD. After removal of 9 bases from V and 1 base from J, the junction contained 10 bases not matched to a gene. The CDR3 runs to 17 residues. CDR3 DNA: TGTGCCACCTCCCCTGGGACAGGGGGACCATCTGGAAACACCATATATTTT. Translation gives CATSPGTGGPSGNTIYF.

The chain has TRBV27 and TRBJ1-2; a possible D gene is TRBD1 (6 bases). Trimming took 2 bases from V and 8 from J, leaving 12 bases between them. The CDR3 runs 13 residues. CDR1 is MNHEY, CDR2 SMNVEV, per germline (reference sequence). DNA for the CDR3: TGTGCCAGCAGTTTACAGGCAGGGGACGGCTACACCTTC. Translated: CASSLQAGDGYTF.

The genes are TRBV25-1 and TRBJ1-1; 11 bases are shared with TRBD1. The germline V gene has CDR1 MGHDK and CDR2 SYGVNS. The CDR3 consists of 15 residues. V shed 8 bases, J shed 0 bases, and the junction held 5 bases outside the gene matches. CDR3 coding DNA: TGTGCCAGCCGCCGGGACAGGGGGTTGAACACTGAAGCTTTCTTT. Amino acid sequence: CASRRDRGLNTEAFF.

This clone was seen once. The rearrangement joins TRBV27 to TRBJ2-7; weak D call: TRBD1 (7 bases). V gave up 5 bases and J gave up 3 bases, with 11 bases separating them. CDR1 MNHEY and CDR2 SMNVEV come from the germline V gene (reference sequence). The CDR3 spans 13 residues. The CDR3 DNA sequence: TGTGCCAGCAGTCCAGGGGGGTTCTACGAGCAGTACTTC. It specifies CASSPGGFYEQYF.

The chain links TRBV10-3 to TRBJ1-2; 7 bases are a match to TRBD1. The V segment lost 2 bases and the J segment 6 bases; nucleotides outside the gene matches: 9. Looked up from germline, CDR1 is ENHRY and CDR2 is SYGVKD. CDR3 size: 15 residues. CDR3 nucleotides: TGTGCCATCAGTGAGGAGAGGGACAGATTTGATGGCTACACCTTC. This gives the protein CAISEERDRFDGYTF.

The chain uses TRBV7-8 and TRBJ1-2; TRBD1 is a possible D gene (5 bases). The CDR3 runs to 16 residues. Germline assignment: CDR1 SGHVS and CDR2 FQNEAQ. The V end lost 5 bases, the J end lost 5 bases, and 21 bases lay between the germline ends. The CDR3 bases are TGTGCCAGCAGCATTTGGGACGGAGGGATACTGTATGGCTACACCTTC. Translation: CASSIWDGGILYGYTF.

This clone was observed a single time. This rearrangement joins TRBV29-1 to TRBJ1-2; D unresolved. Germline V lookup: CDR1 SQVTM, CDR2 ANQGSEA. The CDR3 runs 11 residues. Trimming stripped 3 bases from V and 4 bases from J, with 6 bases between. CDR3 in amino acids: CSVERAYGYTF. CDR3 in DNA: TGCAGCGTTGAGAGGGCCTATGGCTACACCTTC.

V and J are TRBV21-1 and TRBJ1-1; no check of the table's D call, TRBD1, against the DNA was made. TRBV21-1 constitutes a pseudogene. The CDR3 sequence is 14 residues long. CDR3 nucleotides: TGTGCCAACGACAGGGCTGGTCGGGTCACTGAAGCTTTCTTT. It specifies CANDRAGRVTEAFF.

The rearrangement uses TRBV9 and TRBJ2-1; TRBD1 agrees at 8 bases. Germline CDR1 SGDLS, CDR2 YYNGEE. The trim removed 3 bases at V and 6 bases at J, leaving 2 bases unmatched. The CDR3 sequence is 13 residues long. CDR3 coding DNA: TGTGCCAGCAGCGGAACAGGGGGCAATGAGCAGTTCTTC. Translating it yields CASSGTGGNEQFF.

J is TRBJ1-6 and V is TRBV30; D call uncertain. Germline lookup yields CDR1 GTSNPN and CDR2 SVGIG (reference sequence). The ends were cut back, 1 base at V and 11 bases at J, with 12 bases in the middle. The CDR3 is 13 amino acids. In DNA form, the CDR3 reads TGTGCCTGGAGTGAAAGCGGGTTGACACCCCTCCACTTT. Its translation: CAWSESGLTPLHF.

This sequence joins TRBV6-2 or TRBV6-3 and TRBJ1-4; no definite D call. This CDR3 has 13 amino acids. V was shortened by 6 bases and J by 7 bases, with 12 bases between the two germline ends. The V gene's germline CDR1 is MNHEY and CDR2 SVGEGT. The CDR3 nucleotides read TGTGCCAGCAGCATCATAAGAGGTGAAAAACTGTTTTTT. Protein: CASSIIRGEKLFF.

This clone was recorded once. CDR3 DNA: TGTGCCAGCAGCGTAGTTTTCCTAGCGGGAGGGCTAACCTGGGGCAATGAGCAGTTCTTC. Amino acids: CASSVVFLAGGLTWGNEQFF. This sequence joins TRBV9 and TRBJ2-1; 12 bases align to TRBD2. CDR1 is SGDLS, CDR2 YYNGEE, per germline. Unmatched junction bases numbered 16, after V lost 0 bases and J lost 6 bases. The CDR3 is 20 amino acids.

The rearrangement joins TRBV19 to TRBJ2-3, with D possibly matching TRBD2 (6 bases). Germline CDR1 LNHDA, CDR2 SQIVND (reference sequence). V lost 11 bases to trimming and J lost 4 bases, with 16 bases between them. CDR3 length equals 13 residues. The CDR3 sequence is CACSPGGSDTQYF. The CDR3 nucleotides read TGTGCCTGCTCTCCCGGGGGATCAGATACGCAGTATTTT.

The V gene is TRBV4-1, the J gene TRBJ1-6; D remains unclear. Between the trimmed V and J ends, which lost 6 bases and 10 bases, there was a span of 13 bases. Germline loops: CDR1 MGHRA, CDR2 YSYEKL. This CDR3 is built from 13 residues. CDR3 DNA sequence: TGCGCCAGCAGTCCCCCGGGGAACTCACCCCTCCACTTT. Residues: CASSPPGNSPLHF.

The chain recombines TRBV28 with TRBJ1-6; D remains unclear. CDR3 length equals 12 residues. The ends were cut back, 7 bases at V and 8 bases at J, with 9 bases in the middle. Germline loops: CDR1 MDHEN, CDR2 SYDVKM. The CDR3 DNA reads TGTGCCAGCACCACATCCGATTCACCCCTCCACTTT. It specifies CASTTSDSPLHF.

This chain uses TRBV6-1 with TRBJ1-5; perhaps TRBD1 as D (5 bases). Trimming took 2 bases from V and 4 from J, leaving 9 bases between them. Per germline, CDR1 MNHNS and CDR2 SASEGT. The length of the CDR3 is 14 residues. CDR3 sequence reads: CASSEFGGNQPQHF. Here the CDR3 DNA reads TGTGCCAGCAGTGAATTTGGGGGGAATCAGCCCCAGCATTTT.

This clone was recorded only once. The genes are TRBV28 and TRBJ1-1, with unresolved D. Trimming removed 6 bases at V and 2 bases at J, with 4 bases between. The CDR3 runs 11 residues. Germline loops: CDR1 MDHEN, CDR2 SYDVKM. CDR3 in DNA: TGTGCCAGCAGACTTAACACTGAAGCTTTCTTT. Protein sequence: CASRLNTEAFF.

The CDR3 DNA reads as TGCAGCATACGACAGGGTGACACCATATATTTT. Residues: CSIRQGDTIYF. The gene calls are TRBV29-1 and TRBJ1-3, with 7 positions matching TRBD1. CDR1 is SQVTM, CDR2 ANQGSEA, per germline. The CDR3 consists of 11 residues. With 8 bases clipped from V and 8 bases from J, the junction kept 6 bases outside the gene matches.

CDR3 coding DNA: TGCGCCAGCAGTGAGCCGGCGACAGGCCACCACTCCTACGAGCAGTACTTC. Protein: CASSEPATGHHSYEQYF. The chain recombines TRBV10-2 with TRBJ2-7; maybe TRBD1 (6 bases). CDR1 is WSHSY and CDR2 is SAAADI in the germline V gene. Trimming cost V 2 bases and J 0 bases, with 17 bases left between them. The CDR3 is 17 residues long.

J is TRBJ2-1 and V is TRBV24-1; no definite D call. There are 12 residues in the CDR3. Trimming took 7 bases from V and 5 from J, leaving 8 bases between them. Looked up from germline, CDR1 is KGHDR and CDR2 is SFDVKD. The CDR3 is CATSLYNNEQFF. The DNA of the CDR3 is TGTGCCACCAGCCTGTACAACAATGAGCAGTTCTTC.

This rearrangement joins TRBV7-3 to TRBJ2-3; 9 positions match TRBD2. The CDR3 is 15 residues long. J gave up 2 bases and V 5 bases, and 5 bases lay outside the gene matches. CDR1 is SGHTA, CDR2 FQGTGA, per germline. CDR3 nucleotide sequence: TGTGCCAGCAGCCAGGGACTAGCACCCACAGATACGCAGTATTTT. Translating gives CASSQGLAPTDTQYF.